Listed below are T cell receptor beta chains from one sample, sequenced in a study of blood T cell repertoires in COVID-19. Method: immunoSEQ multiplex PCR; TCRdb's copy keeps in-frame clones and lacks some. The sample comprises about 130,000 clones, more than 75% of which are singletons, and around 5% rests with the top ten. The sample consisted of peripheral blood. The receptors shown here come from a woman in her 70s with COVID-19, enrolled during active disease. Each CDR3 is given with its conserved first and last residue. A D gene is named only where the DNA matches it firmly. Clone size is given for some rows only: seen once, a few or many times, or a class if the clone is expanded.

clone size	D gene	J gene	V gene	CDR3 DNA	CDR3 protein
NA	NA	TRBJ1-6	TRBV7-9	TGTGCCAGCAGCTTAGTGACAGAATTTTCACCCCTCCACTTT	CASSLVTEFSPLHF
NA	NA	TRBJ2-7	TRBV7-2	TGTGCCAGCAGCTCTAGTTCAGGGGCCCCCGCTGGCGAGCAGTACTTC	CASSSSSGAPAGEQYF
few	TRBD1	TRBJ2-1	TRBV2	TGTGCCAGCAACATACAGGGGGCGAATGAGCAGTTCTTC	CASNIQGANEQFF
NA	TRBD2	TRBJ2-3	TRBV7-6	TGTGCCAGCAGCTTAGCGGGGACTACCCTCACAGATACGCAGTATTTT	CASSLAGTTLTDTQYF
NA	NA	TRBJ1-1	TRBV27	TGTGCCAGCAGTTTCAGAGGGACTGAAGCTTTCTTT	CASSFRGTEAFF
NA	NA	TRBJ1-1	TRBV10-3	TGTGCCATCAGATACCCAGGGAACACTGAAGCTTTCTTT	CAIRYPGNTEAFF
NA	NA	TRBJ2-2	TRBV6-1	TGTGCCAGCAGTGAGTGGGACTCCCCGAACACCGGGGAGCTGTTTTTT	CASSEWDSPNTGELFF
NA	NA	TRBJ1-4	TRBV3-1/TRBV3-2	TGTGCCAGCAGCCTATCCCGAGGGTATGAAAAACTGTTTTTT	CASSLSRGYEKLFF
NA	TRBD2	TRBJ2-7	TRBV7-2	TGTGCCAGCAGCTTAGCCGCCTGGCTAGCGGGGGACCCTTACGAGCAGTACTTC	CASSLAAWLAGDPYEQYF
NA	TRBD1	TRBJ2-7	TRBV2	TGTGCCAGCAGTGAGAGGGGGCGCCCGGAGGAGCAGTACTTC	CASSERGRPEEQYF
once	TRBD1	TRBJ1-1	TRBV19	TGTGCCAGTAAGAGGGACAGCCCTCCTATGAACACTGAAGCTTTCTTT	CASKRDSPPMNTEAFF
NA	TRBD1	TRBJ1-1	TRBV7-9	TGTGCCAGCAGCTCCCCCGGGGCAGGGGGCGAAGGGAACACTGAAGCTTTCTTT	CASSSPGAGGEGNTEAFF
NA	NA	TRBJ2-7	TRBV6-5	TGTGCCAGCAGCTTAGGGGAGGCGTTCGAGCAGTACTTC	CASSLGEAFEQYF
NA	NA	TRBJ1-3	TRBV3-1/TRBV3-2	TGTGCCAGCAGCCAAGTCAGGTCCGGTGGAAACACCATATATTTT	CASSQVRSGGNTIYF
once	TRBD1	TRBJ1-4	TRBV30	TGTGCCTGGAGCCCTAACCACAGGGGGCGCGTTGGAAAACTGTTTTTT	CAWSPNHRGRVGKLFF
once	TRBD2	TRBJ2-7	TRBV5-4	TGTGCCAGCAGCTTGAATAGCGGGGGGTACGAGCAGTACTTC	CASSLNSGGYEQYF
NA	NA	TRBJ1-5	TRBV24-1	TGTGCCACCAGTGATCGGTTCGGGTTGCCTCAGCCCCAGCATTTT	CATSDRFGLPQPQHF
NA	TRBD1	TRBJ2-7	TRBV7-6	TGTGCCAGCAGCTTAGCGCCAGGGGGCGAGCAGTACTTC	CASSLAPGGEQYF
few	NA	TRBJ1-3	TRBV6-5	TGTGCCAGCTCCGGCGGGGCCCGGCACACCATATATTTT	CASSGGARHTIYF
NA	NA	TRBJ1-1	TRBV7-6	TGTGCCAGCAGCCATGGGGGGGTGGGACCCACTGAAGCTTTCTTT	CASSHGGVGPTEAFF
NA	NA	TRBJ1-6	TRBV3-1/TRBV3-2	TGTGCCAGCAGCCAGGGTCCCGGGCAGGGATCACCCCTCCACTTT	CASSQGPGQGSPLHF
NA	NA	TRBJ2-2	TRBV7-3	TGTGCCAGCAGCTCCACCCCGGGATCCTACACCGGGGAGCTGTTTTTT	CASSSTPGSYTGELFF
NA	NA	TRBJ1-1	TRBV7-9	TGTGCCAGCAGCTCGGCGGGAACGATGAACACTGAAGCTTTCTTT	CASSSAGTMNTEAFF
once	NA	TRBJ1-3	TRBV5-1	TGCGCCAGCAGCCCATTCGGGTGGGGAGGTGGAAACACCATATATTTT	CASSPFGWGGGNTIYF
NA	NA	TRBJ1-2	TRBV3-1/TRBV3-2	TGTGCCAGCAGCCAAATTACAGGTGTGTCGATCTACACCTTC	CASSQITGVSIYTF
NA	TRBD1	TRBJ2-1	TRBV4-3	TGCGCCAGCAGCCCACCATCAACAGGGGGGCTAGTCGAGCAGTTCTTC	CASSPPSTGGLVEQFF
NA	NA	TRBJ1-1	TRBV7-2	TGTGCCAGCAGCTTAGGGCAGATGAACACTGAAGCTTTCTTT	CASSLGQMNTEAFF
NA	TRBD1	TRBJ1-2	TRBV30	TGTGCCTGGGGACAGGGGATCGGCTACACCTTC	CAWGQGIGYTF
NA	TRBD1	TRBJ1-2	TRBV29-1	TGCAGCGCCGGACAGGGGGAAGATCGAGGCTACACCTTC	CSAGQGEDRGYTF
NA	NA	TRBJ1-5	TRBV25-1	TGTGCCAGCAGTGAATACGGTAATCAGCCCCAGCATTTT	CASSEYGNQPQHF
NA	NA	TRBJ1-2	TRBV29-1	TGCAGCGTTGACAGTGCCTATGGCTACACCTTC	CSVDSAYGYTF
few	NA	TRBJ1-2	TRBV6-5	TGTGCCAGCAGTTACTCAGGGGTAAAGGGCTACACCTTC	CASSYSGVKGYTF
NA	NA	TRBJ1-3	TRBV30	TGTGCCTGGATGATGGGACTGTCGGCCGGCACCATATATTTT	CAWMMGLSAGTIYF
NA	NA	TRBJ1-1	TRBV6-5	TGTGCCAGCAGTTCTTCAGGCAACACTGAAGCTTTCTTT	CASSSSGNTEAFF
NA	TRBD1	TRBJ1-1	TRBV7-3	TGTGCCAGCAGCGAAACGGGGACAGGGGAAGCTTTCTTT	CASSETGTGEAFF
NA	NA	TRBJ1-1	TRBV23-1	TGCGCCAGCAGCTCCGCGGGGAGGGGCACTGAAGCTTTCTTT	CASSSAGRGTEAFF
NA	NA	TRBJ2-3	TRBV19	TGTGCCAGTACCCAGACAAGGGCGGGTACGCAGTATTTT	CASTQTRAGTQYF
NA	NA	TRBJ2-7	TRBV6-1	TGTGCCAGCAGTGAATCGGTGAGAGGGGGCTACGAGCAGTACTTC	CASSESVRGGYEQYF
NA	NA	TRBJ2-7	TRBV20-1	TGCAGTGTCCCAGGGGGGAGGGAGCAGTACTTC	CSVPGGREQYF
NA	TRBD2	TRBJ2-1	TRBV14	TGTGCCAGCAGTTTAAGACTAGCGGGGTCCTACAATGAGCAGTTCTTC	CASSLRLAGSYNEQFF
NA	NA	TRBJ1-5	TRBV2	TGTGCCAGCAGTGCGCCAGGCGGGGAGAATCAGCCCCAGCATTTT	CASSAPGGENQPQHF
NA	NA	TRBJ2-1	TRBV7-3	TGTGCCAGCAGCTTAAGCGGCGGGGTACCTGAGCAGTTCTTC	CASSLSGGVPEQFF
NA	TRBD1	TRBJ2-7	TRBV5-1	TGCGCCAGCAGCTTGGAAGGATCCAGGGGGTACGAGCAGTACTTC	CASSLEGSRGYEQYF
NA	NA	TRBJ2-3	TRBV30	TGTGCCTGGAGTGTCTTCGCAGATACGCAGTATTTT	CAWSVFADTQYF
NA	TRBD2	TRBJ2-5	TRBV7-6	TGTGCCAGCAGCCCCAATAGCGGGGGGGACGAGACCCAGTACTTC	CASSPNSGGDETQYF
NA	NA	TRBJ1-5	TRBV10-3	TGTGCCATCAGTGAGTCCTCACTCACTAGCAATCAGCCCCAGCATTTT	CAISESSLTSNQPQHF
NA	NA	TRBJ2-3	TRBV6-2/TRBV6-3	TGTGCCAGCAGTTACTCGATCGGGGGGCGGGCAGATACGCAGTATTTT	CASSYSIGGRADTQYF
few	NA	TRBJ2-1	TRBV7-3	TGTGCCAGCAGCTTAACGTTGGGCCCGATGAATGAGCAGTTCTTC	CASSLTLGPMNEQFF
NA	NA	TRBJ2-5	TRBV19	TGTGCCAGTAGTCCACCCGCGGGGACCCAGTACTTC	CASSPPAGTQYF
NA	NA	TRBJ2-1	TRBV7-9	TGTGCCAGCAGCTTTTCCCATACAGGTGAGCAGTTCTTC	CASSFSHTGEQFF
NA	TRBD1	TRBJ2-5	TRBV13	TGTGCCAGCAGCGCATACCGACAGGGTAGAGAGACCCAGTACTTC	CASSAYRQGRETQYF